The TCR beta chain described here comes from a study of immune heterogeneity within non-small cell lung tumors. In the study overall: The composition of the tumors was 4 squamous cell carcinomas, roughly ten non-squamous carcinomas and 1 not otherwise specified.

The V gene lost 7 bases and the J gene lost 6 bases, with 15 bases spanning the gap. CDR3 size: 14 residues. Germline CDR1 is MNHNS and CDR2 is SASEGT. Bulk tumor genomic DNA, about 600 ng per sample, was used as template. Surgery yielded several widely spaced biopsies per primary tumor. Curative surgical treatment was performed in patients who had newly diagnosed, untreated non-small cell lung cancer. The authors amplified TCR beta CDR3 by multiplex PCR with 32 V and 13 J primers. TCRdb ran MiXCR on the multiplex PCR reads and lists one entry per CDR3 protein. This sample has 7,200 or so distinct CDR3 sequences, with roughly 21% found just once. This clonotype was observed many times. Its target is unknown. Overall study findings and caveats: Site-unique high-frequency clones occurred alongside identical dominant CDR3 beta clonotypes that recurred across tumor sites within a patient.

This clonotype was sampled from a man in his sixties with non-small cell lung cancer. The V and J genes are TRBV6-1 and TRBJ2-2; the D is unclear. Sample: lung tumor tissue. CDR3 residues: CASKLTVGSGELFF. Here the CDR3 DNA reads TGTGCCAGCAAGCTCACGGTCGGGTCCGGGGAGCTGTTTTTT.